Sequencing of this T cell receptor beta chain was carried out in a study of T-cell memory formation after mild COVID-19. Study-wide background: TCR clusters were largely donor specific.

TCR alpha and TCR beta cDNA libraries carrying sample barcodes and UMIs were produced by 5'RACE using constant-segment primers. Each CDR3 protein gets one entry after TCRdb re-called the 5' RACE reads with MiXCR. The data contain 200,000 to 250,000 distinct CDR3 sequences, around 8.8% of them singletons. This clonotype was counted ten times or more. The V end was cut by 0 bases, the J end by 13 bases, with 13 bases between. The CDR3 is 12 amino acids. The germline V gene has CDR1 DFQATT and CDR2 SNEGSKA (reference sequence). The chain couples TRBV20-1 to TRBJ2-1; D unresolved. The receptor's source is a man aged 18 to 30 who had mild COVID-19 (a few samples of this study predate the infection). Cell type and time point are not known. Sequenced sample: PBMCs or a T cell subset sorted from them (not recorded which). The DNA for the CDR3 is TGCAGTGCTAGAGAAGATGACCCCCGACAGTTCTTC. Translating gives CSAREDDPRQFF.